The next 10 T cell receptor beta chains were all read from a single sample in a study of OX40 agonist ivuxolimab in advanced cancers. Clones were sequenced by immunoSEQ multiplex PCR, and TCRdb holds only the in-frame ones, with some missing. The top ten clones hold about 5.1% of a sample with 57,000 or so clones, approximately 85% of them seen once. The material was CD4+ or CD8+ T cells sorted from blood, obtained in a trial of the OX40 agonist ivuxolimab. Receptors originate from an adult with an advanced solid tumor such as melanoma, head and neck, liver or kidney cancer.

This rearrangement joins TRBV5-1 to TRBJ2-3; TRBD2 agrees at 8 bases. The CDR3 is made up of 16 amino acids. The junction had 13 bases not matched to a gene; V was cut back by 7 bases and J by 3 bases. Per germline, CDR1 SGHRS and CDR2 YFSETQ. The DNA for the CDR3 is TGCGCCAGCGGCCGGGGAGCGGGAGTAGGGACAGATACGCAGTATTTT. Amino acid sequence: CASGRGAGVGTDTQYF.

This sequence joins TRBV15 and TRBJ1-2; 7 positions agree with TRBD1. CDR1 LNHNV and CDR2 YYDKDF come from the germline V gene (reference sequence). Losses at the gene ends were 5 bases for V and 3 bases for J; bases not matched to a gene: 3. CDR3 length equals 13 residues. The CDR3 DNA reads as TGTGCCACCAGCGGGGACAGACACTATGGCTACACCTTC. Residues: CATSGDRHYGYTF.

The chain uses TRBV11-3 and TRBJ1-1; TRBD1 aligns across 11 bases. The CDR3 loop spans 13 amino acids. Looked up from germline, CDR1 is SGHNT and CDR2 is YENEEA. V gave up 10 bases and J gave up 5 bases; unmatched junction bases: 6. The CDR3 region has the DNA TGTGCCACCGCGGACAGGGGGCGTACTGAAGCTTTCTTT. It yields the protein CATADRGRTEAFF.

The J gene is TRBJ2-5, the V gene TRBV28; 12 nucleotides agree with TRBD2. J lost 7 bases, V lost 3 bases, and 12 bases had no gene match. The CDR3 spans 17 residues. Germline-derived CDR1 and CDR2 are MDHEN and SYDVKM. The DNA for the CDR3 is TGTGCCAGCAGTTTTCGAGCCCTAGCGGGAGGGCCTGGGACCCAGTACTTC. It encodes CASSFRALAGGPGTQYF. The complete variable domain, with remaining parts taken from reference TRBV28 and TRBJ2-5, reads DVKVTQSSRYLVKRTGEKVFLECVQDMDHENMFWYRQDPGLGLRLIYFSYDVKMKEKGDIPEGYSVSREKKERFSLILESASTNQTSMYLCASSFRALAGGPGTQYFGPGTRLLVL.

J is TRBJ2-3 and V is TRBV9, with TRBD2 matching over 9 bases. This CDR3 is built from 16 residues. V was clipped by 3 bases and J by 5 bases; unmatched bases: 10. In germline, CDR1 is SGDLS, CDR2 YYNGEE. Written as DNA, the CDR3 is TGTGCCAGCAGCGACCCTAGCGGGATGCAGGAAGATACGCAGTATTTT. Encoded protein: CASSDPSGMQEDTQYF.

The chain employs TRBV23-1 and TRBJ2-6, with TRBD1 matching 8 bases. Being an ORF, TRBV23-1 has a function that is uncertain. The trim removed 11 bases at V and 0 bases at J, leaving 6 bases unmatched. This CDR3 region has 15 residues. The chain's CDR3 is CAQGQGTSGANVLTF. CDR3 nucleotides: TGCGCCCAAGGACAGGGAACCTCTGGGGCCAACGTCCTGACTTTC.

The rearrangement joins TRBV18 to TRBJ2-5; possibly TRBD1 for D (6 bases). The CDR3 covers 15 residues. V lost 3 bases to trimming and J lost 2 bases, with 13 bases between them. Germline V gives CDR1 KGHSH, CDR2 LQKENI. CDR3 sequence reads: CASSPYRAPQETQYF. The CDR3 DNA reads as TGTGCCAGCTCACCCTACAGGGCCCCACAAGAGACCCAGTACTTC.

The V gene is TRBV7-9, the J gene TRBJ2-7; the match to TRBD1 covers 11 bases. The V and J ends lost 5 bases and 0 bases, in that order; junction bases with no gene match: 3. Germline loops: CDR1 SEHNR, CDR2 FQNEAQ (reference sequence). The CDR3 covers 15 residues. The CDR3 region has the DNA TGTGCCAGCAGCCATGGACAGGGGGCCTCCTACGAGCAGTACTTC. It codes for CASSHGQGASYEQYF.

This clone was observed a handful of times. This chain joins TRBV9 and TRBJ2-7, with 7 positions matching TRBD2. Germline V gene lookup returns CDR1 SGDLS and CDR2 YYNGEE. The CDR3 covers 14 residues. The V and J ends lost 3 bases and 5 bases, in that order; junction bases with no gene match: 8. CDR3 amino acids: CASSAVGGRDEQYF. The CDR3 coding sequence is TGTGCCAGCAGCGCGGTTGGGGGGAGGGACGAGCAGTACTTC.

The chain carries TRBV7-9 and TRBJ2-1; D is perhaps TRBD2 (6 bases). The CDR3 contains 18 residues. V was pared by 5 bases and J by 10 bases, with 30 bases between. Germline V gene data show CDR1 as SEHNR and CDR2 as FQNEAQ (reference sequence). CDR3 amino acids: CASSAAWGSASDEGEQFF. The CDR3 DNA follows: TGTGCCAGCAGCGCCGCATGGGGGTCGGCTAGCGATGAGGGCGAGCAGTTCTTC.